This T cell receptor beta chain was recorded in a study of shared clonotypes between healthy human individuals. On the study more broadly: Two women and a few men aged 18 to 49 made up the donors. CD8 memory received one plate per donor, CD8 naive two, CD4 memory three and CD4 naive three. Whole-study results and caveats: It was anticipated that sequencing depth would influence how many clonotypes donors shared.

This clone was found many times. Its cognate antigen is unknown. The assay was carried out at the deep level. Profiled with immunoSEQ multiplex PCR; TCRdb holds only in-frame clones, not every one. This sample has under 1,100,000 clones; around 78% occur once, and the top ten carry around 0.6%. The CDR3 is made up of 16 amino acids. Germline V gene data show CDR1 as LGHNA and CDR2 as YSLEER. V lost 0 bases and J 4 bases, leaving 14 bases between the germline ends. The V and J genes are TRBV4-3 and TRBJ2-3, with D possibly being TRBD2 (6 bases). Input material: memory CD4+ T cells from PBMCs. This sample's subset: CD45RA-negative fraction. The TCR originated in a man between 18 and 35 years old in good health. Some clones in this sample may be carry-over from other donors' samples. The DNA for the CDR3 is TGCGCCAGCAGCCAAGATGCGGGGCCTGGGGCAGATACGCAGTATTTT. Translated: CASSQDAGPGADTQYF.